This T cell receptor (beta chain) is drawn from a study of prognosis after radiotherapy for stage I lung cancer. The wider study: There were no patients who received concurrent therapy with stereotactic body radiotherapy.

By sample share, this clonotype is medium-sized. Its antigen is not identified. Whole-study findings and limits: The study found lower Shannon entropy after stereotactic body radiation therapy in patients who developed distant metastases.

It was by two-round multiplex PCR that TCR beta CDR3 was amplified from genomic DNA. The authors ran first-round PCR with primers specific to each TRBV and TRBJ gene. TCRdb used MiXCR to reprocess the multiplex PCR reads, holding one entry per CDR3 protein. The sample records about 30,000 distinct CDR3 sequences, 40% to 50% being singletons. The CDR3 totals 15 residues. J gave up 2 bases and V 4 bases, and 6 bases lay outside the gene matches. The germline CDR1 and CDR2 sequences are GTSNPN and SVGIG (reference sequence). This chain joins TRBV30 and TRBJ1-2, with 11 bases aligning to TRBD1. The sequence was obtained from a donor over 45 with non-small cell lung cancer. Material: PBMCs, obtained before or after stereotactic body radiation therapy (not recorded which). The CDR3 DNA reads TGTGCCTGGAAACCGGGACAGGGGGGAAACTATGGCTACACCTTC. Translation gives CAWKPGQGGNYGYTF. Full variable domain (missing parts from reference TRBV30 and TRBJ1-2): SQTIHQWPATLVQPVGSPLSLECTVEGTSNPNLYWYRQAAGRGLQLLFYSVGIGQISSEVPQNLSASRPQDRQFILSSKKLLLSDSGFYLCAWKPGQGGNYGYTFGSGTRLTVV.